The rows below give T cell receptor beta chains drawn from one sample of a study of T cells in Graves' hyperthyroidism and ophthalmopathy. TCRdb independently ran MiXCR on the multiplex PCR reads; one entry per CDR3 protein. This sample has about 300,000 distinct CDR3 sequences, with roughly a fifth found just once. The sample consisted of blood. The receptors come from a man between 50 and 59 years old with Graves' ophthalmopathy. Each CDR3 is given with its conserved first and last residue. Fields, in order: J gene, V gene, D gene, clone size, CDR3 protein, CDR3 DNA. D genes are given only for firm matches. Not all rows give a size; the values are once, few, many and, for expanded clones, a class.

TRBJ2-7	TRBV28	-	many	CASKGEGRSYEQYF	TGTGCCAGCAAGGGAGAGGGTAGGTCCTACGAGCAGTACTTC
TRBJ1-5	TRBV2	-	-	CASSVEGPNQPQHF	TGTGCCAGCAGTGTTGAGGGCCCCAATCAGCCCCAGCATTTT
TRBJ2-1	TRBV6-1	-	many	CASSVGGNSYNEQFF	TGTGCCAGCAGTGTTGGCGGCAACTCCTACAATGAGCAGTTCTTC
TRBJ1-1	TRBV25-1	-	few	CASRGFPGNTEAFF	TGTGCCAGCAGGGGATTTCCGGGGAACACTGAAGCTTTCTTT
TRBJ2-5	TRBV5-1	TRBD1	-	CASSDPTGSETQYF	TGCGCCAGCAGCGATCCGACAGGGTCCGAGACCCAGTACTTC
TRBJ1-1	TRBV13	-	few	CASSLSPGRTEAFF	TGTGCCAGCAGCTTAAGCCCGGGACGCACTGAAGCTTTCTTT
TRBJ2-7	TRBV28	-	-	CASSFYLAKQYF	TGTGCCAGCAGTTTCTATCTAGCCAAGCAGTACTTC
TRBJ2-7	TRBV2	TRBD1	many	CASDRGPYEQYF	TGTGCCAGCGACAGGGGCCCCTACGAGCAGTACTTC
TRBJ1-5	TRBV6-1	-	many	CASNEGSSNQPQHF	TGTGCCAGCAACGAGGGATCGAGCAATCAGCCCCAGCATTTT
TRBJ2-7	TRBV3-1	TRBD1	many	CASTLGQVANEQYF	TGTGCCAGCACCCTGGGACAGGTTGCCAACGAGCAGTACTTC
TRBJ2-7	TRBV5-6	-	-	CASSGGDTYEQYF	TGTGCCAGCAGTGGCGGAGACACCTACGAGCAGTACTTC
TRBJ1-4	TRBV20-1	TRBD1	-	CSARTGGARTEKLFF	TGCAGTGCTAGGACAGGGGGCGCTAGGACTGAAAAACTGTTTTTT
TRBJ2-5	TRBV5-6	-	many	CASRHRVGETQYF	TGTGCCAGCAGACACAGGGTTGGGGAGACCCAGTACTTC
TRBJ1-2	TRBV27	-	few	CASSYAGASGYTF	TGTGCCAGCAGTTATGCGGGGGCCTCAGGCTACACCTTC
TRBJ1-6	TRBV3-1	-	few	CASSPGSGLRNSPLHF	TGTGCCAGCAGCCCAGGGTCCGGTCTTCGTAATTCACCCCTCCACTTT
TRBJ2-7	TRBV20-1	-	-	CSAPWGWTGEQYF	TGCAGTGCTCCTTGGGGTTGGACCGGGGAGCAGTACTTC
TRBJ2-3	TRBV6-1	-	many	CASSPTLSTDTQYF	TGTGCCAGCAGTCCGACACTGTCCACAGATACGCAGTATTTT
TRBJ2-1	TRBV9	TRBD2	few	CASSALAGKYNEQFF	TGTGCCAGCAGCGCCCTAGCGGGGAAATACAATGAGCAGTTCTTC
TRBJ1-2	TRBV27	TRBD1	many	CASSLRQGYSYTF	TGTGCCAGCAGCCTCCGACAGGGGTATAGCTACACCTTC
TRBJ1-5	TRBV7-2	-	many	CASSLARGGLLGQPQHF	TGTGCCAGCAGCTTAGCGCGTGGGGGACTACTGGGTCAGCCCCAGCATTTT
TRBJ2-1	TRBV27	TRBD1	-	CASSYPTGEALGRESYNEQFF	TGTGCCAGCAGTTACCCGACAGGGGAGGCACTGGGACGGGAGTCCTACAATGAGCAGTTCTTC
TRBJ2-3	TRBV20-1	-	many	CSASARIISTDTQYF	TGCAGTGCTTCCGCCAGAATTATTAGCACAGATACGCAGTATTTT
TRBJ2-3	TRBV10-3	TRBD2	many	CAISAAAGVLADTQYF	TGTGCCATCAGTGCGGCGGCGGGAGTCTTGGCAGATACGCAGTATTTT
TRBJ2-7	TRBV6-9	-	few	CASSYFRGFSYEQYF	TGTGCCAGCAGTTACTTTAGGGGATTTTCCTACGAGCAGTACTTC
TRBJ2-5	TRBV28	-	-	CASRDSKETQYF	TGTGCCAGCAGGGACAGTAAAGAGACCCAGTACTTC
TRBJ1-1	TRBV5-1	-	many	CASSSGGTDEAFF	TGCGCCAGCAGCTCCGGGGGTACGGATGAAGCTTTCTTT
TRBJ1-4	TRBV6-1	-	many	CASSVQGLLEEKLFF	TGTGCCAGCAGTGTACAGGGTCTGCTTGAAGAAAAACTGTTTTTT